The T cell receptor (beta chain) described here comes from a study of T-cell reconstitution after alpha-beta-depleted transplantation in children. Study-wide results and limits: There were some patients whose high TCRbeta diversity at day 60 came from surviving recipient T cells and thymic progenitors. Roughly two months post-transplant, alpha-beta T cells reportedly originated from several hundred graft clones that had expanded. After one year, T-cell counts and TCRbeta diversity mostly came from new T cells.

Looked up from germline, CDR1 is MNHEY and CDR2 is SVGAGI. The CDR3 is made up of 14 amino acids. With 0 bases removed from V and 1 base from J, the gap between germline ends came to 6 bases. This clonotype was seen ten or more times. Its matching antigen is unknown. It was with unique molecular identifiers that the TCRbeta library was prepared. TCRdb ran MiXCR on the PCR reads and lists one entry per CDR3 protein. The table shows around 240,000 distinct CDR3 sequences, with roughly 7.7% occurring only once. Material: PBMCs, mostly from graft donor cells, obtained 180 days after TCRalphabeta/CD19-depleted stem cell transplant. J is TRBJ1-1 and V is TRBV6-5; D gene unclear. The sequence was collected from a male patient younger than 18 who had a stem cell transplant for acute lymphoblastic leukemia, so the T cells may come from the graft donor. The CDR3 sequence: CASSYSWQNTEAFF. The CDR3 nucleotides are TGTGCCAGCAGTTACTCGTGGCAGAACACTGAAGCTTTCTTT.